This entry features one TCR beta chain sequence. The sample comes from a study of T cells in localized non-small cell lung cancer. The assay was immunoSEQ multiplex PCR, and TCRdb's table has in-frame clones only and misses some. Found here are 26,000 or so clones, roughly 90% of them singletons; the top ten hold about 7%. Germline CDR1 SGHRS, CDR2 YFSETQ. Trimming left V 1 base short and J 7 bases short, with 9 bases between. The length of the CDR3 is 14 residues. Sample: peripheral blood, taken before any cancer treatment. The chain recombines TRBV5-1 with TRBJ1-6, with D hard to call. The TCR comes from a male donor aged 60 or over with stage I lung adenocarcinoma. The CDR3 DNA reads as TGCGCCAGCAGCTTGAACGGGTGGAATTCACCCCTCCACTTT. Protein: CASSLNGWNSPLHF.